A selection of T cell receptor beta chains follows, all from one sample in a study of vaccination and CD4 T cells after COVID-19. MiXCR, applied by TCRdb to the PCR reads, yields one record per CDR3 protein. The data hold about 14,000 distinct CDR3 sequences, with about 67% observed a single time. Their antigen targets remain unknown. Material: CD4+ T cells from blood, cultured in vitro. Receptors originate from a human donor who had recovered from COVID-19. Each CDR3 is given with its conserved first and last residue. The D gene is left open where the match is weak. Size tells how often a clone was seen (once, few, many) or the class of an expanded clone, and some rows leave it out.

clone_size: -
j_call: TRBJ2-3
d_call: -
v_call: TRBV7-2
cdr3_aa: CASSKQTGTSLYF
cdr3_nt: TGTGCCAGCAGCAAGCAGACAGGGACTAGTTTGTATTTT

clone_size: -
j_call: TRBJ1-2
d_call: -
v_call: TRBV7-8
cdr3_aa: CASSLGPDGGYGYTF
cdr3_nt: TGTGCCAGCAGCTTGGGTCCGGATGGTGGCTATGGCTACACCTTC

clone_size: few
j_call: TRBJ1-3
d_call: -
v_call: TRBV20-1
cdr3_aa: CSAPGEGSGNTIYF
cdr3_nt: TGCAGTGCTCCTGGGGAGGGCTCTGGAAACACCATATATTTT

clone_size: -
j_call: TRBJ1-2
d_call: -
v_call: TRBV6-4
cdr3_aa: CASSVSRTAGAGGYTF
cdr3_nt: TGTGCCAGCAGTGTTAGCAGGACTGCTGGGGCCGGGGGCTACACCTTC

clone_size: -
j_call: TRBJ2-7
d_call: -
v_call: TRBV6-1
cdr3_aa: CASSEFEALIYEQYF
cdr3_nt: TGTGCCAGCAGTGAATTCGAGGCCTTAATCTACGAGCAGTACTTC

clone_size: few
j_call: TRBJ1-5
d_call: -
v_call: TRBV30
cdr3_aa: CAWSSLFNQPQHF
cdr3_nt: TGTGCCTGGAGTAGTCTATTCAATCAGCCCCAGCATTTT

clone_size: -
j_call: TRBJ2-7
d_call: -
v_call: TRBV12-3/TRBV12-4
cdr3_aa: CASSLTTDEQYF
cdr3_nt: TGTGCCAGCAGTTTAACCACGGACGAGCAGTACTTC

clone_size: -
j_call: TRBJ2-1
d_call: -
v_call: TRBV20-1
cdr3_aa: CSVRHDRESFF
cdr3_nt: TGCAGTGTTAGACATGATCGGGAGTCGTTCTTC

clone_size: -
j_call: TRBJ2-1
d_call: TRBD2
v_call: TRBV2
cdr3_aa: CASRPTSGEQFF
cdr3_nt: TGTGCCAGCAGACCTACTAGCGGTGAGCAGTTCTTC

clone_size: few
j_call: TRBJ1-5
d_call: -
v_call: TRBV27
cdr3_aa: CASRGLQGPNQPQHF
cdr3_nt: TGTGCCAGCAGGGGCCTACAGGGTCCCAATCAGCCCCAGCATTTT

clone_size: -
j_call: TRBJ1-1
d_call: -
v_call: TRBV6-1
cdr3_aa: CAISELGPNTEAFF
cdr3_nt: TGTGCCATCAGTGAATTGGGGCCGAACACTGAAGCTTTCTTT

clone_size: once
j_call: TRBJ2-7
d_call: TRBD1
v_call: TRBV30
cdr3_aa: CAWSWDRTHEQYF
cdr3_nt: TGTGCCTGGAGTTGGGACAGGACTCACGAGCAGTACTTC

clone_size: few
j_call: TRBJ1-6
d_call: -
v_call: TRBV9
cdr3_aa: CASAVEARNSPLHF
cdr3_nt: TGTGCCAGTGCGGTCGAGGCGAGAAATTCACCCCTCCACTTT

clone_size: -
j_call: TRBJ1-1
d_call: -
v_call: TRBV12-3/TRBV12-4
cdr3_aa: CASSLSAGNTEAFF
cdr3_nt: TGTGCCAGCAGTTTGTCTGCAGGGAACACTGAAGCTTTCTTT

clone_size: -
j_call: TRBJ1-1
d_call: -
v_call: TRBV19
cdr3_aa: CASSNFQNTEAFF
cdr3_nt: TGTGCCAGTAGTAACTTCCAGAACACTGAAGCTTTCTTT

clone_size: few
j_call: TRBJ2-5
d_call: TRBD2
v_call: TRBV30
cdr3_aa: CAWSEFGTSSETQYF
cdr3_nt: TGTGCCTGGAGTGAGTTCGGGACTAGCTCCGAGACCCAGTACTTC

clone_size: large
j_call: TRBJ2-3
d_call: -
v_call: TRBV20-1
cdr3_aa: CSARATADGWVDTQYF
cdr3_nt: TGCAGTGCTAGAGCAACGGCGGATGGATGGGTCGATACGCAGTATTTT

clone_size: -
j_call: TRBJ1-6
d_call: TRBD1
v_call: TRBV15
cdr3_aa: CATSSQTGIGSPLHF
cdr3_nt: TGTGCCACCAGCAGCCAGACAGGGATAGGTTCACCCCTCCACTTT

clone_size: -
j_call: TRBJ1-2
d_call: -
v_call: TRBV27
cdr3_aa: CASSLGGGRSYGYTF
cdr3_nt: TGTGCCAGCAGTTTGGGAGGGGGTCGGAGCTATGGCTACACCTTC